The rows below give T cell receptor beta chains drawn from one sample of a study of TIL therapy for anti-PD-1-resistant metastatic lung cancer. The data were produced by immunoSEQ multiplex PCR, yet TCRdb's version contains in-frame clones alone and is incomplete. The sample yields roughly 46,000 clones, around 86% seen once. This material consisted of blood, taken at baseline. The receptors stem from a person aged 25 to 85 with non-small cell lung cancer. Both conserved end residues are part of each CDR3. Each record gives: CDR3 length, J gene, D gene, V gene, clone size, CDR3 protein, CDR3 DNA. D genes are given only for firm matches. The size entry is marked missing in some rows and otherwise reads once, few, many or a size class.

CDR3 length: 15
J gene: TRBJ2-7
D gene: NA
V gene: TRBV27
clone size: NA
CDR3 protein: CASSLGAGGLREQYF
CDR3 DNA: TGTGCCAGCAGTTTAGGGGCAGGAGGCCTTCGCGAGCAGTACTTC

CDR3 length: 13
J gene: TRBJ2-1
D gene: TRBD1
V gene: TRBV24-1
clone size: once
CDR3 protein: CATSPGQANEQFF
CDR3 DNA: TGTGCCACCAGTCCGGGACAGGCCAATGAGCAGTTCTTC

CDR3 length: 13
J gene: TRBJ1-1
D gene: NA
V gene: TRBV14
clone size: few
CDR3 protein: CASSFSGATEAFF
CDR3 DNA: TGTGCCAGCAGCTTCTCCGGGGCTACTGAAGCTTTCTTT

CDR3 length: 15
J gene: TRBJ2-3
D gene: TRBD1
V gene: TRBV30
clone size: few
CDR3 protein: CAWRPTGVGTDTQYF
CDR3 DNA: TGTGCCTGGAGGCCGACAGGGGTAGGCACAGATACGCAGTATTTT

CDR3 length: 15
J gene: TRBJ2-1
D gene: NA
V gene: TRBV6-2/TRBV6-3
clone size: NA
CDR3 protein: CASSLASSSYNEQFF
CDR3 DNA: TGTGCCAGCAGTCTAGCGTCTAGCTCCTACAATGAGCAGTTCTTC

CDR3 length: 13
J gene: TRBJ2-2
D gene: NA
V gene: TRBV4-3
clone size: NA
CDR3 protein: CASSQGDPGELFF
CDR3 DNA: TGCGCCAGCAGCCAAGGGGACCCCGGGGAGCTGTTTTTT

CDR3 length: 14
J gene: TRBJ2-1
D gene: NA
V gene: TRBV2
clone size: NA
CDR3 protein: CASSQGFPHNEQFF
CDR3 DNA: TGTGCCAGCAGTCAGGGATTTCCACACAATGAGCAGTTCTTC

CDR3 length: 12
J gene: TRBJ1-2
D gene: NA
V gene: TRBV29-1
clone size: NA
CDR3 protein: CSVEQGNYGYTF
CDR3 DNA: TGCAGCGTTGAACAGGGTAACTATGGCTACACCTTC

CDR3 length: 15
J gene: TRBJ2-7
D gene: TRBD1
V gene: TRBV7-2
clone size: NA
CDR3 protein: CASSLARDRGYEQYF
CDR3 DNA: TGTGCCAGCAGCTTGGCCCGGGACAGGGGCTACGAGCAGTACTTC

CDR3 length: 13
J gene: TRBJ1-2
D gene: NA
V gene: TRBV11-2
clone size: few
CDR3 protein: CASSAGSRKGYTF
CDR3 DNA: TGTGCCAGCAGCGCGGGATCGCGCAAGGGCTACACCTTC

CDR3 length: 13
J gene: TRBJ2-7
D gene: NA
V gene: TRBV7-2
clone size: NA
CDR3 protein: CASSSQSIVEQYF
CDR3 DNA: TGTGCCAGCAGCTCCCAATCTATCGTCGAGCAGTACTTC

CDR3 length: 14
J gene: TRBJ2-7
D gene: TRBD2
V gene: TRBV7-6
clone size: NA
CDR3 protein: CASSSGGNSYEQYF
CDR3 DNA: TGTGCCAGCAGCTCGGGGGGAAACTCCTACGAGCAGTACTTC

CDR3 length: 14
J gene: TRBJ2-7
D gene: NA
V gene: TRBV7-9
clone size: NA
CDR3 protein: CASSSPSDPREQYF
CDR3 DNA: TGTGCCAGCAGTTCTCCATCAGACCCTCGCGAGCAGTACTTC

CDR3 length: 14
J gene: TRBJ1-2
D gene: TRBD1
V gene: TRBV11-2
clone size: once
CDR3 protein: CASSLGGDRVAVTF
CDR3 DNA: TGTGCCAGCAGCTTGGGGGGGGACAGGGTAGCCGTCACCTTC

CDR3 length: 13
J gene: TRBJ2-5
D gene: TRBD1
V gene: TRBV7-2
clone size: NA
CDR3 protein: CASSPTGLETQYF
CDR3 DNA: TGTGCCAGCAGTCCGACAGGGTTGGAGACCCAGTACTTC

CDR3 length: 15
J gene: TRBJ2-6
D gene: NA
V gene: TRBV28
clone size: NA
CDR3 protein: CASRYRSSGANVLTF
CDR3 DNA: TGTGCCAGCAGATACAGGAGCTCTGGGGCCAACGTCCTGACTTTC

CDR3 length: 16
J gene: TRBJ2-7
D gene: NA
V gene: TRBV10-2
clone size: NA
CDR3 protein: CASSEGWTLLAYEQYF
CDR3 DNA: TGCGCCAGCAGCGAGGGATGGACTCTTCTGGCTTACGAGCAGTACTTC

CDR3 length: 16
J gene: TRBJ1-6
D gene: NA
V gene: TRBV4-3
clone size: NA
CDR3 protein: CASSQEGGLSSSPLHF
CDR3 DNA: TGCGCCAGCAGCCAAGAAGGAGGGCTTAGCAGTTCACCCCTCCACTTT

CDR3 length: 17
J gene: TRBJ1-1
D gene: NA
V gene: TRBV6-1
clone size: few
CDR3 protein: CASSEPALGLSNTEAFF
CDR3 DNA: TGTGCCAGCAGTGAACCCGCCCTGGGACTGTCGAACACTGAAGCTTTCTTT

CDR3 length: 12
J gene: TRBJ2-5
D gene: NA
V gene: TRBV18
clone size: NA
CDR3 protein: CASSPPLETQYF
CDR3 DNA: TGTGCCAGCTCACCACCGTTGGAGACCCAGTACTTC

CDR3 length: 14
J gene: TRBJ1-5
D gene: NA
V gene: TRBV6-6
clone size: NA
CDR3 protein: CASSYKTSNQPQHF
CDR3 DNA: TGTGCCAGCAGTTACAAGACAAGCAATCAGCCCCAGCATTTT

CDR3 length: 14
J gene: TRBJ1-2
D gene: NA
V gene: TRBV2
clone size: few
CDR3 protein: CASSENRNWGGYTF
CDR3 DNA: TGTGCCAGCAGCGAAAACAGAAACTGGGGTGGCTACACCTTC

CDR3 length: 15
J gene: TRBJ2-1
D gene: TRBD2
V gene: TRBV11-2
clone size: NA
CDR3 protein: CASSLGGGTRNEQFF
CDR3 DNA: TGTGCCAGCAGCTTAGGCGGGGGGACCCGCAATGAGCAGTTCTTC

CDR3 length: 17
J gene: TRBJ2-2
D gene: TRBD2
V gene: TRBV4-2
clone size: few
CDR3 protein: CASSQDEAGGHTGELFF
CDR3 DNA: TGTGCCAGCAGCCAAGATGAAGCGGGAGGACACACCGGGGAGCTGTTTTTT

CDR3 length: 15
J gene: TRBJ2-7
D gene: TRBD1
V gene: TRBV27
clone size: NA
CDR3 protein: CASSPGTGGINEQYF
CDR3 DNA: TGTGCCAGCAGTCCAGGGACAGGGGGGATCAACGAGCAGTACTTC

CDR3 length: 15
J gene: TRBJ2-3
D gene: NA
V gene: TRBV5-1
clone size: NA
CDR3 protein: CASRGAGTRGDTQYF
CDR3 DNA: TGCGCCAGCAGGGGGGCAGGGACGAGGGGAGATACGCAGTATTTT

CDR3 length: 14
J gene: TRBJ2-7
D gene: TRBD1
V gene: TRBV11-2
clone size: NA
CDR3 protein: CASIPTGSNYEQYF
CDR3 DNA: TGTGCCAGCATCCCGACAGGGTCGAACTACGAGCAGTACTTC

CDR3 length: 16
J gene: TRBJ1-1
D gene: TRBD1
V gene: TRBV9
clone size: NA
CDR3 protein: CASSPRQGARGTEAFF
CDR3 DNA: TGTGCCAGCAGCCCTCGACAGGGGGCTCGTGGTACTGAAGCTTTCTTT

CDR3 length: 16
J gene: TRBJ2-5
D gene: NA
V gene: TRBV11-2
clone size: NA
CDR3 protein: CASSLDGPLGAETQYF
CDR3 DNA: TGTGCCAGCAGCTTAGACGGCCCCCTAGGGGCAGAGACCCAGTACTTC

CDR3 length: 13
J gene: TRBJ2-7
D gene: NA
V gene: TRBV6-5
clone size: NA
CDR3 protein: CASRSRDPRMQYF
CDR3 DNA: TGTGCCAGCAGATCACGGGACCCGCGGATGCAGTACTTC

CDR3 length: 16
J gene: TRBJ1-2
D gene: TRBD1
V gene: TRBV27
clone size: NA
CDR3 protein: CASSEIRGSLSYGYTF
CDR3 DNA: TGTGCCAGCAGTGAGATCAGGGGGTCGTTGAGCTATGGCTACACCTTC

CDR3 length: 16
J gene: TRBJ2-7
D gene: NA
V gene: TRBV28
clone size: NA
CDR3 protein: CASSFKGIGRSYEQYF
CDR3 DNA: TGTGCCAGCAGCTTCAAGGGTATCGGGAGAAGCTACGAGCAGTACTTC

CDR3 length: 13
J gene: TRBJ2-1
D gene: NA
V gene: TRBV28
clone size: once
CDR3 protein: CASSPGARDEQFF
CDR3 DNA: TGTGCCAGCAGCCCCGGTGCGAGGGATGAGCAGTTCTTC

CDR3 length: 16
J gene: TRBJ1-3
D gene: TRBD1
V gene: TRBV3-1/TRBV3-2
clone size: NA
CDR3 protein: CASSQDQTGPGNTIYF
CDR3 DNA: TGTGCCAGCAGCCAAGATCAGACAGGGCCTGGAAACACCATATATTTT

CDR3 length: 14
J gene: TRBJ1-1
D gene: TRBD1
V gene: TRBV27
clone size: few
CDR3 protein: CASSLGTGGIEAFF
CDR3 DNA: TGTGCCAGCAGTTTAGGGACAGGGGGCATTGAAGCTTTCTTT

CDR3 length: 13
J gene: TRBJ1-1
D gene: NA
V gene: TRBV30
clone size: NA
CDR3 protein: CAWSSLGGNEAFF
CDR3 DNA: TGTGCCTGGAGTAGCCTTGGAGGGAATGAAGCTTTCTTT

CDR3 length: 15
J gene: TRBJ2-3
D gene: NA
V gene: TRBV6-2/TRBV6-3
clone size: medium-sized
CDR3 protein: CASSYRAEPTDTQYF
CDR3 DNA: TGTGCCAGCAGTTACCGGGCGGAACCCACAGATACGCAGTATTTT

CDR3 length: 14
J gene: TRBJ2-1
D gene: NA
V gene: TRBV28
clone size: NA
CDR3 protein: CASSHRGPNNEQFF
CDR3 DNA: TGTGCCAGCAGCCATCGGGGGCCAAACAATGAGCAGTTCTTC

CDR3 length: 16
J gene: TRBJ1-1
D gene: TRBD1
V gene: TRBV4-2
clone size: few
CDR3 protein: CASSQGPTGRNTEAFF
CDR3 DNA: TGTGCCAGCAGCCAGGGTCCGACAGGGAGGAACACTGAAGCTTTCTTT

CDR3 length: 15
J gene: TRBJ2-7
D gene: NA
V gene: TRBV4-3
clone size: NA
CDR3 protein: CASSQAPDTAYEQYF
CDR3 DNA: TGCGCCAGCAGCCAAGCTCCGGACACCGCCTACGAGCAGTACTTC

CDR3 length: 15
J gene: TRBJ2-3
D gene: NA
V gene: TRBV2
clone size: NA
CDR3 protein: CASNLFRGAADTQYF
CDR3 DNA: TGTGCCAGCAATCTTTTCCGGGGGGCAGCAGATACGCAGTATTTT

CDR3 length: 16
J gene: TRBJ1-1
D gene: TRBD1
V gene: TRBV7-9
clone size: NA
CDR3 protein: CASSFWTGNMNTEAFF
CDR3 DNA: TGTGCCAGCAGCTTCTGGACAGGGAATATGAACACTGAAGCTTTCTTT

CDR3 length: 16
J gene: TRBJ1-2
D gene: TRBD1
V gene: TRBV28
clone size: NA
CDR3 protein: CASSFFGQGADGGYTF
CDR3 DNA: TGTGCCAGCAGTTTTTTTGGGCAGGGGGCGGATGGCGGCTACACCTTC

CDR3 length: 17
J gene: TRBJ2-3
D gene: TRBD1
V gene: TRBV4-3
clone size: NA
CDR3 protein: CASSQDVTGVRPDTQYF
CDR3 DNA: TGCGCCAGCAGCCAAGATGTTACAGGGGTCCGCCCAGATACGCAGTATTTT

CDR3 length: 15
J gene: TRBJ2-3
D gene: TRBD1
V gene: TRBV24-1
clone size: NA
CDR3 protein: CATSDPQGAADTQYF
CDR3 DNA: TGTGCCACCAGTGATCCTCAGGGGGCGGCAGATACGCAGTATTTT